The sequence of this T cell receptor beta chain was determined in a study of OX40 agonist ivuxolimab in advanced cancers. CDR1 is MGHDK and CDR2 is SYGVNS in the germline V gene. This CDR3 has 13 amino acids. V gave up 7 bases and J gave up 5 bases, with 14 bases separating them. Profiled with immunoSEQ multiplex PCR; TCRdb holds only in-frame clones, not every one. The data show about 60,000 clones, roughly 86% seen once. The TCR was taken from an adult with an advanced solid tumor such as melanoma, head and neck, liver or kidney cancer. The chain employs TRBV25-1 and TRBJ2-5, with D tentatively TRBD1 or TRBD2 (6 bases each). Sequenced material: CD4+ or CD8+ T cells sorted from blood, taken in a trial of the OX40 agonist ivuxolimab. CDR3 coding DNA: TGTGCCAGCACAGAGACTAGGGGGGAGACCCAGTACTTC. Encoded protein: CASTETRGETQYF. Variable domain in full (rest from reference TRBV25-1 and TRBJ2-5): EADIYQTPRYLVIGTGKKITLECSQTMGHDKMYWYQQDPGMELHLIHYSYGVNSTEKGDLSSESTVSRIRTEHFPLTLESARPSHTSQYLCASTETRGETQYFGPGTRLLVL.